The 14 T cell receptor beta chains presented below share a single source sample, sequenced in a study of shared clonotypes between healthy human individuals (dated by TCRdb to the early 2020s). Library construction relied on the immunoSEQ multiplex PCR assay. This immuneACCESS table, as held by TCRdb, lists in-frame sequences with V and J called but not all clones. Of the missing ones, under half trace to an unresolved V gene in checked studies; the others have no known cause. The sample profile shows around 1.4 million clones; approximately 98.5% of them were found once. The ten largest make up roughly 0.36% of the sample. The sequencing sample was made of naive CD4+ T cells sorted from blood. Interpreted using the paper, the cell subset or site label stands for: CD45RA+ positively selected. The receptors shown here come from a man between 25 and 39 years old in good health.

The J gene is TRBJ2-7, the V gene TRBV5-1, with TRBD2 as a possible D gene (5 bases). Germline loops: CDR1 SGHRS, CDR2 YFSETQ. This CDR3 spans 13 amino acids. Trimming shortened V by 5 bases and J by 2 bases, and 11 bases separated the two germline ends. CDR3 loop: CASRWEIPYEQYF. CDR3 nucleotides: TGCGCCAGCAGGTGGGAGATCCCCTACGAGCAGTACTTC.

The chain carries TRBV10-1 and TRBJ2-5; D might be TRBD1 (6 bases). CDR3 size: 15 residues. V shed 4 bases and J shed 2 bases, with 14 bases lying between them. The germline V gene encodes CDR1 WNHNN and CDR2 SYGVQD (reference sequence). CDR3 nucleotide sequence: TGCGCCAGCAGTGCGCTCAGGGGTGGTCAAGAGACCCAGTACTTC. This codes for CASSALRGGQETQYF.

The V gene is TRBV12-5, the J gene TRBJ2-2; TRBD1 aligns across 7 bases. J was trimmed by 7 bases and V by 4 bases; bases with no gene match: 12. Germline V gene lookup returns CDR1 LGHNT and CDR2 FRNRAP. The length of the CDR3 is 16 residues. CDR3 DNA sequence: TGTGCTAGTGGTTGGGAGAAGGGGGCCGTAATCGGGGAGCTGTTTTTT. As protein: CASGWEKGAVIGELFF.

J is TRBJ2-3 and V is TRBV9; D perhaps matches TRBD2 (6 bases). There are 16 residues in the CDR3. Germline CDR1 is SGDLS and CDR2 is YYNGEE. V gave up 0 bases and J gave up 7 bases, with 18 bases separating them. Here the CDR3 reads CASSVVPSSDKNTQYF. The CDR3 bases are TGTGCCAGCAGCGTAGTTCCGTCTAGCGATAAGAATACGCAGTATTTT.

The V and J genes are TRBV14 and TRBJ2-1, with a possible D match to TRBD2 (6 bases). The CDR3 sequence is 14 residues long. Germline V gene sequence: CDR1 SGHDN, CDR2 FVKESK. The V and J ends lost 4 bases and 0 bases respectively, with 7 bases between them. In DNA form, the CDR3 reads TGTGCCAGCAGCCGGACTACCTCCTACAATGAGCAGTTCTTC. Amino acids: CASSRTTSYNEQFF.

The J gene is TRBJ1-2, the V gene TRBV10-3; possible D gene TRBD1, 6 bases. The CDR3 contains 13 residues. In germline, CDR1 is ENHRY, CDR2 SYGVKD. V lost 9 bases, J lost 4 bases, and 15 bases lay in between. CDR3: CAISAGERYGYTF. The CDR3 DNA sequence: TGTGCCATATCGGCAGGGGAGCGCTATGGCTACACCTTC.

The chain is built from TRBV18 and TRBJ1-1; D perhaps matches TRBD1 (5 bases). V was shortened by 1 base and J by 1 base, with 10 bases between the two germline ends. The CDR3 runs 15 residues. CDR1 is KGHSH, CDR2 LQKENI, per germline. Written as DNA, the CDR3 is TGTGCCAGCTCACCACTGGGGACCGAGAACACTGAAGCTTTCTTT. It is translated as CASSPLGTENTEAFF.

A word on this clone: Other DNA sequences of this sample code for an identical CDR3. The chain carries TRBV9 and TRBJ2-3; D call uncertain. V was trimmed by 2 bases and J by 0 bases, leaving 7 bases between them. This CDR3 comprises 14 residues. Germline V gives CDR1 SGDLS, CDR2 YYNGEE. The CDR3 loop reads CASSVGRSTDTQYF. CDR3 DNA: TGTGCCAGCAGCGTTGGTAGAAGCACAGATACGCAGTATTTT.

J is TRBJ1-2 and V is TRBV30; D is possibly TRBD1 (5 bases). The CDR3 runs to 11 residues. Germline V gives CDR1 GTSNPN, CDR2 SVGIG (reference sequence). V was clipped by 2 bases and J by 7 bases, with 8 bases between them. The CDR3, as DNA: TGTGCCTGGAGTTCAGGGTTTGGCTACACCTTC. Protein: CAWSSGFGYTF.

The chain has TRBV11-2 and TRBJ1-1; tentative D call: TRBD1 (5 bases). Per germline, CDR1 SGHAT and CDR2 FQNNGV. Trimming stripped 5 bases from V and 0 bases from J, with 25 bases between. This CDR3 spans 19 amino acids. CDR3 sequence (DNA): TGTGCCAGCAGCATCCTTCCCCGGGAGGACACCCGTTTGAACACTGAAGCTTTCTTT. Its translation: CASSILPREDTRLNTEAFF.

The J gene is TRBJ2-4, the V gene TRBV19; D gene ambiguous. The CDR3 extends over 16 amino acids. Germline V gives CDR1 LNHDA, CDR2 SQIVND (reference sequence). Trimming left V 4 bases short and J 1 base short, with 14 bases between. The CDR3 sequence is CASSTDTSGAKNIQYF. In DNA, the CDR3 is TGTGCCAGTAGTACCGACACCTCGGGCGCCAAAAACATTCAGTACTTC.

Written as DNA, the CDR3 is TGCGCCAGCCGAAAAGGGGCAGATACGCAGTATTTT. This codes for CASRKGADTQYF. V gene TRBV5-1 combines with J gene TRBJ2-3, with D possibly matching TRBD1 (5 bases). This CDR3 spans 12 amino acids. Between the trimmed V and J ends, which lost 7 bases and 4 bases, there was a span of 10 bases. CDR1 and CDR2 from the germline V gene are SGHRS and YFSETQ.

The V and J genes are TRBV11-3 and TRBJ2-7; TRBD1 agrees at 8 bases. V lost 5 bases, J lost 2 bases, and 8 bases stayed unmatched. The CDR3 has 15 residues. The germline V gene encodes CDR1 SGHNT and CDR2 YENEEA. The CDR3 DNA sequence: TGTGCCAGCAGCCCCTCCGGGACAGGAACCTACGAGCAGTACTTC. This codes for CASSPSGTGTYEQYF.

This clone has only one observation. The chain joins TRBV29-1 to TRBJ1-2, with D tentatively TRBD1 (6 bases). Trimming removed 7 bases from V and 1 base from J, with 10 bases in between. CDR3 length: 12 amino acids. Per the germline V gene, CDR1 is SQVTM and CDR2 is ANQGSEA. Written as DNA, the CDR3 is TGCAGCGCCCTGGACAGTAACTATGGCTACACCTTC. Translated: CSALDSNYGYTF.